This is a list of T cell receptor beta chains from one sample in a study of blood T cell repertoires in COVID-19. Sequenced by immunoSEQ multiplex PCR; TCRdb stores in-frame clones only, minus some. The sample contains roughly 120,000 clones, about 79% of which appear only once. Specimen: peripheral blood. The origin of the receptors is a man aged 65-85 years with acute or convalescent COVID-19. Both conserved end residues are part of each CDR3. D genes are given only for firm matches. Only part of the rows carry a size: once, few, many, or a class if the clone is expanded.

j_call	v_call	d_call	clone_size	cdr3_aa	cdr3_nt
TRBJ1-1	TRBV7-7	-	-	CASSPTGSAEAFF	TGTGCTAGCAGTCCTACAGGGTCCGCTGAAGCTTTCTTT
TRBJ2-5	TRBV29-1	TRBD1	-	CSVKDRGPGDLLKETQYF	TGCAGCGTTAAAGATAGGGGGCCAGGGGATCTACTAAAAGAGACCCAGTACTTC
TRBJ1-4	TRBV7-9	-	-	CASSLGAGMNEKLFF	TGTGCCAGCAGCTTAGGGGCAGGGATGAATGAAAAACTGTTTTTT
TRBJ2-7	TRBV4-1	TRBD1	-	CASSQSRGQGGEQYF	TGCGCCAGCAGCCAAAGCAGGGGACAGGGGGGCGAGCAGTACTTC
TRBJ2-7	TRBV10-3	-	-	CAIKEVGAGYEQYF	TGTGCCATCAAAGAAGTGGGGGCCGGGTACGAGCAGTACTTC
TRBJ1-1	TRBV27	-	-	CASRNSQNTEAFF	TGTGCCAGCAGGAACAGCCAGAACACTGAAGCTTTCTTT
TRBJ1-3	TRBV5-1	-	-	CASSYTPQVSTGNTIYF	TGCGCCAGCAGTTATACACCCCAGGTATCGACAGGAAACACCATATATTTT
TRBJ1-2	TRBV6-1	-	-	CASSDAEKGGYTF	TGTGCCAGCAGTGATGCGGAGAAAGGTGGCTACACCTTC
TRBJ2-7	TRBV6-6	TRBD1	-	CASSYGTGDGYEQYF	TGTGCCAGCAGTTACGGGACAGGGGATGGGTACGAGCAGTACTTC
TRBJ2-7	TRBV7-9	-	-	CASAVTGIDEQYF	TGTGCCAGCGCTGTGACAGGAATCGACGAGCAGTACTTC
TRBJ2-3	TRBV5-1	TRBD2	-	CASSLNQLAAGTDTQYF	TGCGCCAGCAGCTTGAACCAACTAGCGGCCGGCACAGATACGCAGTATTTT
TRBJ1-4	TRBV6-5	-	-	CASSYGSSGAEKLFF	TGTGCCAGCAGTTACGGGTCATCAGGGGCTGAAAAACTGTTTTTT
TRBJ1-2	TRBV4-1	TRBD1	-	CASSQDQGAGDGYTF	TGCGCCAGCAGCCAAGATCAGGGGGCAGGTGATGGCTACACCTTC
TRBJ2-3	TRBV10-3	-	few	CAISDKTSTDTQYF	TGTGCCATCAGTGACAAGACTAGTACAGATACGCAGTATTTT
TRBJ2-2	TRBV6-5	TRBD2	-	CASRVLAGVTGELFF	TGTGCCAGCAGGGTCCTAGCGGGGGTGACCGGGGAGCTGTTTTTT
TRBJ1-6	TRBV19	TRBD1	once	CARYLGQGQNSPLHF	TGTGCCAGATACCTGGGACAGGGGCAAAATTCACCCCTCCACTTT
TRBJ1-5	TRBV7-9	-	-	CASSLLGDGNQPQHF	TGTGCCAGCAGCCTTCTAGGGGATGGCAATCAGCCCCAGCATTTT
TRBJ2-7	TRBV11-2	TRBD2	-	CASSSLAGSSYEQYF	TGTGCCAGCAGCTCACTAGCGGGGTCCTCCTACGAGCAGTACTTC
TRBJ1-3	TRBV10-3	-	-	CAISAGGGDTIYF	TGTGCCATCAGTGCGGGCGGAGGAGACACCATATATTTT
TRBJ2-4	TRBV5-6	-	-	CASSQGYIQYF	TGTGCCAGCAGCCAGGGGTACATTCAGTACTTC
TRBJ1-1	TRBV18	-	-	CASSPTYGMNTEAFF	TGTGCCAGCTCACCCACGTACGGGATGAACACTGAAGCTTTCTTT
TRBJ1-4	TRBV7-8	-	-	CASSRGQPTNEKLFF	TGTGCCAGCAGCCGAGGACAGCCAACTAATGAAAAACTGTTTTTT
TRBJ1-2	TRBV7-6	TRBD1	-	CASSLGTGGNYGYTF	TGTGCCAGCAGCTTGGGGACAGGGGGAAACTATGGCTACACCTTC